This TCR beta chain was profiled in a study of T cell changes during pregnancy in multiple sclerosis. The CDR3 consists of 13 residues. Trimming shortened V by 0 bases and J by 5 bases, and 4 bases separated the two germline ends. Per germline, CDR1 MRHNA and CDR2 SNTAGT. Method: immunoSEQ multiplex PCR; TCRdb's copy keeps in-frame clones and lacks some. Of around 16,000 clones listed, about 83% were seen once; the top ten hold about 15%. The specimen comprised CD8+ T cells from peripheral blood mononuclear cells, sampled after pregnancy. This receptor was taken from a female donor in good health, enrolled as a control in a pregnancy study. The chain recombines TRBV6-4 with TRBJ2-2, with D hard to call. The chain's CDR3 is CASSDSETGELFF. DNA for the CDR3: TGTGCCAGCAGTGACTCAGAGACCGGGGAGCTGTTTTTT.